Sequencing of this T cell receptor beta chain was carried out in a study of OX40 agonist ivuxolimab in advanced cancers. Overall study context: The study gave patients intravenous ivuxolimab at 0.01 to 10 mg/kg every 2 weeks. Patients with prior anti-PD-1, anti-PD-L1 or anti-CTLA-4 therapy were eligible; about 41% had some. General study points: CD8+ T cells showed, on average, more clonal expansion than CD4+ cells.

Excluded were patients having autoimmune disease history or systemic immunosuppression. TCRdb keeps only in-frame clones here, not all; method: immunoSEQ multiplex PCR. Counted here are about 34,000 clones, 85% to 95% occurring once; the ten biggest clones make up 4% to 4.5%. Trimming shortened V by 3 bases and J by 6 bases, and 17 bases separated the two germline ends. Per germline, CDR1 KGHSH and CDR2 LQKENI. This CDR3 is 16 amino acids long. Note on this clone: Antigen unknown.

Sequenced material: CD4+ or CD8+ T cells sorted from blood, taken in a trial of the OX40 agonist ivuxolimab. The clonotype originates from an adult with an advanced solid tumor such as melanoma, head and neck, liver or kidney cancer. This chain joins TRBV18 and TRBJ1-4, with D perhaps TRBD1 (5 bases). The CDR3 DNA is TGTGCCAGCTCACCCCCCCCCAGCGGGGCCGATGAAAAACTGTTTTTT. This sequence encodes CASSPPPSGADEKLFF.